The 9 T cell receptor beta chains presented below share a single source sample, sequenced in a study of cytomegalovirus exposure and HLA in healthy donors. Primers included in the PCR were 60 Vbeta and 13 Jbeta primers. Data came from immunoSEQ multiplex PCR; TCRdb stores just in-frame clones and leaves some out. The sample lists under 200,000 clones; about 79% were seen once. The sequencing input was PBMCs. These receptors all stem from a man aged 45 to 65 in good health and CMV-seropositive.

V and J are TRBV10-3 and TRBJ2-7, with 9 bases fitting TRBD1. The CDR3 contains 13 residues. V was clipped by 6 bases and J by 7 bases; unmatched bases: 7. Germline CDR1 reads ENHRY; CDR2 reads SYGVKD. CDR3 sequence reads: CAISPGTGKEQYF. CDR3 coding DNA: TGTGCCATCAGCCCCGGGACAGGGAAAGAGCAGTACTTC.

The CDR3 is CSVEYASQFSYNEQFF. CDR3 bases: TGCAGCGTTGAATATGCCTCACAATTTTCCTACAATGAGCAGTTCTTC. V usage is TRBV29-1 and J usage is TRBJ2-1; unclear D gene. The CDR3 consists of 16 residues. Per germline, CDR1 SQVTM and CDR2 ANQGSEA. Trimming pared 2 bases from V and 1 base from J, leaving 15 bases between.

CDR3 protein: CASSQDQTRKETQYF. The CDR3 DNA reads as TGCGCCAGCAGCCAAGATCAGACTAGGAAAGAGACCCAGTACTTC. This chain links TRBV4-3 with TRBJ2-5; D may be TRBD2 (6 bases). Germline V gene sequence: CDR1 LGHNA, CDR2 YSLEER. V was cut by 0 bases and J by 3 bases, with 11 bases left in between. The CDR3 runs to 15 residues.

This clone appeared a few times. The chain employs TRBV5-6 and TRBJ2-7; unclear D gene. The CDR3 loop spans 15 amino acids. V was shortened by 4 bases and J by 2 bases, with 16 bases between the two germline ends. Germline V gene sequence: CDR1 SGHDT, CDR2 YYEEEE. The CDR3 bases are TGTGCCAGCAGCACGGTAGACAATCCCACCTACGAGCAGTACTTC. Translation: CASSTVDNPTYEQYF.

The chain has TRBV28 and TRBJ1-4; tentatively, D is TRBD1 (5 bases). V was shortened by 2 bases and J by 8 bases, with 12 bases between the two germline ends. Germline CDR1 is MDHEN and CDR2 is SYDVKM. This CDR3 has 14 residues. CDR3 bases: TGTGCCAGCAGTTTAATCCAGGGAGGAGAAAAACTGTTTTTT. It yields the protein CASSLIQGGEKLFF.

The rearrangement joins TRBV13 to TRBJ2-5, with 12 bases fitting TRBD2. Germline V gene sequence: CDR1 PRHDT, CDR2 FYEKMQ (reference sequence). Trimming took 2 bases from V and 4 from J; bases not matched to a gene: 14. The length of the CDR3 is 19 residues. The CDR3 sequence: CASSLWFGLAGGPRETQYF. As DNA, the CDR3 is TGTGCCAGCAGCTTATGGTTTGGTCTAGCGGGGGGGCCGCGAGAGACCCAGTACTTC. Complete variable domain (other parts from reference TRBV13 and TRBJ2-5): AAGVIQSPRHLIKEKRETATLKCYPIPRHDTVYWYQQGPGQDPQFLISFYEKMQSDKGSIPDRFSAQQFSDYHSELNMSSLELGDSALYFCASSLWFGLAGGPRETQYFGPGTRLLVL.

The gene calls are TRBV9 and TRBJ2-7; 8 bases are a match to TRBD2. The CDR3 runs 13 residues. From germline, CDR1 is SGDLS and CDR2 YYNGEE. V lost 3 bases, J lost 6 bases, and 5 bases stayed unmatched. CDR3 DNA: TGTGCCAGCAGCGACGCGGGGGGAATCGAGCAGTACTTC. Amino acids: CASSDAGGIEQYF.

A few counts support this clone. The chain has TRBV4-1 and TRBJ2-7; TRBD2 is a possible D gene (8 bases). V was cut by 4 bases and J by 3 bases, with 28 bases left in between. CDR1 is MGHRA and CDR2 is YSYEKL in the germline V gene. The CDR3 totals 19 residues. The CDR3 sequence is CASSRKFGGEGASLYEQYF. CDR3 DNA sequence: TGCGCCAGCAGCCGAAAGTTCGGGGGGGAGGGGGCCTCCCTCTACGAGCAGTACTTC.

This clone occurred a few times. The gene calls are TRBV11-2 and TRBJ2-1, with 10 bases that match TRBD1. V was clipped by 4 bases and J by 4 bases; unmatched bases: 4. Germline V gives CDR1 SGHAT, CDR2 FQNNGV. The CDR3 contains 15 residues. The CDR3 here is CASSWDRGRYNEQFF. The CDR3 DNA reads as TGTGCCAGCAGCTGGGACAGGGGCCGTTACAATGAGCAGTTCTTC.